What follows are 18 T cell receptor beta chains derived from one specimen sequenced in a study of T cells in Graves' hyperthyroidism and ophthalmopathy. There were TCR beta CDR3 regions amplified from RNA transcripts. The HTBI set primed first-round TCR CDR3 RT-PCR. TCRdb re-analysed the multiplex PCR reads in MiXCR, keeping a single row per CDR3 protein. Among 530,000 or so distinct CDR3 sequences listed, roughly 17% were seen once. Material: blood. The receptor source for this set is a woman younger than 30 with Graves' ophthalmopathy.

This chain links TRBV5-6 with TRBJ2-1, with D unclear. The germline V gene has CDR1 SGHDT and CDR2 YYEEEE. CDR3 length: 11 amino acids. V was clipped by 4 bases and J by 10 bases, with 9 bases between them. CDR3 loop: CASSNGPEQFF. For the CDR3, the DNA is TGTGCCAGCAGCAACGGACCGGAGCAGTTCTTC.

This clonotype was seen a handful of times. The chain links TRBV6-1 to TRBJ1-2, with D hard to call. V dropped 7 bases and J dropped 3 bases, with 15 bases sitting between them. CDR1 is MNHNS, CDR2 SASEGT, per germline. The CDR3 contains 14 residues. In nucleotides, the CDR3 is TGTGCCAGCACGCTGGGGAGTGAGCACTATGGCTACACCTTC. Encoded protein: CASTLGSEHYGYTF.

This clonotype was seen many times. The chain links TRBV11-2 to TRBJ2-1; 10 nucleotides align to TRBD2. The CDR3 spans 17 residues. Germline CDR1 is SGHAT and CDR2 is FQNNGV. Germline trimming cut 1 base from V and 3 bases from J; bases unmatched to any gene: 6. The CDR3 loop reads CASSLGSGGTYYNEQFF. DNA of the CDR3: TGTGCCAGCAGCTTAGGTAGCGGGGGGACCTACTACAATGAGCAGTTCTTC.

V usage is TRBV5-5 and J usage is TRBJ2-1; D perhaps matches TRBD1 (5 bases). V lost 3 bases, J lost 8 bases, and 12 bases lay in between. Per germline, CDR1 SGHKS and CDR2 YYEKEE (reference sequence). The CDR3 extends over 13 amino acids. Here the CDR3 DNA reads TGTGCCAGCAGCTGGGGCGGTTCAGATGAGCAGTTCTTC. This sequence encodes CASSWGGSDEQFF.

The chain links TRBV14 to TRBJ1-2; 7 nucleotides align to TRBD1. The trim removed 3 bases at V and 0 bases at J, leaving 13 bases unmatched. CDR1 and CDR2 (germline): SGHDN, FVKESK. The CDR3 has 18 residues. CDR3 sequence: CASSQSRDSHSANYGYTF. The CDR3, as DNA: TGTGCCAGCAGCCAGTCCCGGGACAGTCATTCAGCTAACTATGGCTACACCTTC.

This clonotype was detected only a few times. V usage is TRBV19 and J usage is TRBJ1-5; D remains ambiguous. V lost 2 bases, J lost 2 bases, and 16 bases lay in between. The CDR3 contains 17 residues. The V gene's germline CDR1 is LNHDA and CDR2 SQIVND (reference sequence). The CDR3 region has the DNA TGTGCCAGTAGTATAATCGAACTCCTGGCGGGCAATCAGCCCCAGCATTTT. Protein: CASSIIELLAGNQPQHF.

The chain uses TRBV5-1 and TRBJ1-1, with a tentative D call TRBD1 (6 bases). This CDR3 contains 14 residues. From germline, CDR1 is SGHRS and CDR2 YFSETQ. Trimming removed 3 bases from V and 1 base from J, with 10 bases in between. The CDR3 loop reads CASSSGTTNTEAFF. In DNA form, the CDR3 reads TGCGCCAGCAGCTCCGGGACAACGAACACTGAAGCTTTCTTT.

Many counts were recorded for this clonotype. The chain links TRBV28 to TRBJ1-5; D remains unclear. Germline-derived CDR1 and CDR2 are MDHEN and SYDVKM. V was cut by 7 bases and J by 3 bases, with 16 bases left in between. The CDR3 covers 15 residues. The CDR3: CASTDYGLNNQPQHF. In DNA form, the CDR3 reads TGTGCCAGCACCGACTATGGTCTGAACAATCAGCCCCAGCATTTT.

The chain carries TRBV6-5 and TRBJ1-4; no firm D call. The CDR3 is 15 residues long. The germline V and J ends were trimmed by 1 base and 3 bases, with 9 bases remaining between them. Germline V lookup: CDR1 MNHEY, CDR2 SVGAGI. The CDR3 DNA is TGTGCCAGCAGTTACTTGGGGAAGGCTAATGAAAAACTGTTTTTT. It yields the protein CASSYLGKANEKLFF.

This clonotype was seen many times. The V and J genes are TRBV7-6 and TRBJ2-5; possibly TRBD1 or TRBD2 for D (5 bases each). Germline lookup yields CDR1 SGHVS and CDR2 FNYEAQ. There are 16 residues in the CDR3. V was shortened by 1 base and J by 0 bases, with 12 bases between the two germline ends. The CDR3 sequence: CASSLESGPDQETQYF. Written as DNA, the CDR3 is TGTGCCAGCAGCTTAGAGTCGGGGCCCGACCAAGAGACCCAGTACTTC.

CDR3 DNA: TGCAGTGCTTACGATACGAACACCGGGGAGCTGTTTTTT. Residues: CSAYDTNTGELFF. The gene calls are TRBV20-1 and TRBJ2-2, with D unclear. Germline V lookup: CDR1 DFQATT, CDR2 SNEGSKA (reference sequence). V dropped 5 bases and J dropped 0 bases, with 7 bases sitting between them. The CDR3 extends over 13 amino acids.

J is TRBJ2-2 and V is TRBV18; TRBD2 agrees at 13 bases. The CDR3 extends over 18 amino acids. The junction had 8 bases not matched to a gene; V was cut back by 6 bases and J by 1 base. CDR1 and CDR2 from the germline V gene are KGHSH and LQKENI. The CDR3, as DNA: TGTGCCAGCTCCCGGGGACTAGCGGGAACATGGAACACCGGGGAGCTGTTTTTT. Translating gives CASSRGLAGTWNTGELFF.

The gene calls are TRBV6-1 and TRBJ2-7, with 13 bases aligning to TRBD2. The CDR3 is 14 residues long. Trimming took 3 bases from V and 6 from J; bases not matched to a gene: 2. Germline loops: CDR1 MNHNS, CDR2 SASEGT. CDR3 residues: CASSETSGGFEQYF. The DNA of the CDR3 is TGTGCCAGCAGTGAGACTAGCGGGGGGTTCGAGCAGTACTTC.

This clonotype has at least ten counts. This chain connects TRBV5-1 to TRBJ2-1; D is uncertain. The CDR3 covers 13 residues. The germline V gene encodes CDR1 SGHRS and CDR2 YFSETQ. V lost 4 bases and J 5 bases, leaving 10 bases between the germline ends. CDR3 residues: CASSALLDNEQFF. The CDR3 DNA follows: TGCGCCAGCAGCGCGCTCCTAGACAATGAGCAGTTCTTC.

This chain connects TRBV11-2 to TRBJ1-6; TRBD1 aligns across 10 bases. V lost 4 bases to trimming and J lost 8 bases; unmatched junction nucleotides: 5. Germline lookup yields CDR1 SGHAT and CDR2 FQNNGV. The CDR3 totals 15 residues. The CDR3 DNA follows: TGTGCCAGCAGCTCAACCGGGACAGGGGATTCACCCCTCCACTTT. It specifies CASSSTGTGDSPLHF.

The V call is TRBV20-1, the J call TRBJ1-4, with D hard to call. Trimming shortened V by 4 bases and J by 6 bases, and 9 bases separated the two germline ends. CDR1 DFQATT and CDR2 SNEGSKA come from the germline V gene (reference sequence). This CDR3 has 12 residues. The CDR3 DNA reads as TGCAGTGCTACTGGGAGGCATGAAAAACTGTTTTTT. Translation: CSATGRHEKLFF.

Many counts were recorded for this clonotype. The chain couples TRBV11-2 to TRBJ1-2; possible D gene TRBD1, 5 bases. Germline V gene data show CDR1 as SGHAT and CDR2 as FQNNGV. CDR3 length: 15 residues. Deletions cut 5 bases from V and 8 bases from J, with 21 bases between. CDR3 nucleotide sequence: TGTGCCAGCAGCCACCCCCGGGACGGCCGGGTCGGCTACACCTTC. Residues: CASSHPRDGRVGYTF.

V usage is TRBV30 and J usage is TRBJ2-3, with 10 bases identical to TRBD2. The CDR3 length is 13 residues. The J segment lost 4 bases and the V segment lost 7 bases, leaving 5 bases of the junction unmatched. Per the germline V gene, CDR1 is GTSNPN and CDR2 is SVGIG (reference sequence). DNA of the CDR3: TGTGCCTCTAGCGGGAGTTGGTCAGATACGCAGTATTTT. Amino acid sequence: CASSGSWSDTQYF.